The rows below give T cell receptor beta chains drawn from one sample of a study of blood T cell repertoires in COVID-19. Method: immunoSEQ multiplex PCR; TCRdb's copy keeps in-frame clones and lacks some. The sample has about 110,000 clones, about 85% seen once. Sequences were obtained from peripheral blood. The receptors stem from a middle-aged man with acute or convalescent COVID-19. CDR3s include the opening cysteine and the closing phenylalanine or tryptophan. A D gene is named only where the DNA matches it firmly. Clone size is not always given. Where it is, it says once, few, many or a class for expanded clones.

v_call	clone_size	j_call	d_call	cdr3_aa	cdr3_nt
TRBV12-3/TRBV12-4	NA	TRBJ2-7	NA	CASSFGRGHEQYF	TGTGCCAGCAGTTTCGGCAGGGGCCACGAGCAGTACTTC
TRBV7-6	NA	TRBJ2-7	NA	CASSPDRGANEQYF	TGTGCCAGCAGCCCGGACCGGGGGGCCAACGAGCAGTACTTC
TRBV7-9	NA	TRBJ2-2	NA	CASSSSEPRENTGELFF	TGTGCCAGCAGCTCCTCCGAGCCGCGGGAGAACACCGGGGAGCTGTTTTTT
TRBV5-1	NA	TRBJ1-2	TRBD1	CASSTGGSDGYTF	TGCGCCAGCAGCACAGGGGGCTCAGATGGCTACACCTTC
TRBV7-9	NA	TRBJ2-3	TRBD1	CASSPTGGRNTQYF	TGTGCCAGCAGCCCGACAGGGGGCCGGAATACGCAGTATTTT
TRBV2	NA	TRBJ2-3	NA	CASSLFKVGGRQDTQYF	TGTGCCAGCAGCCTTTTTAAGGTGGGGGGGCGCCAAGATACGCAGTATTTT
TRBV2	NA	TRBJ2-2	NA	CASSTPGKGTGELFF	TGTGCCAGCAGCACCCCAGGGAAAGGGACCGGGGAGCTGTTTTTT
TRBV9	NA	TRBJ2-3	TRBD2	CASSVGPGGPTDTQYF	TGTGCCAGCAGCGTAGGTCCGGGGGGGCCCACAGATACGCAGTATTTT
TRBV7-2	NA	TRBJ1-1	NA	CASSSQGVTEAFF	TGTGCCAGCAGCTCCCAAGGGGTGACTGAAGCTTTCTTT
TRBV7-8	NA	TRBJ2-2	NA	CASSLVSPGVGGELFF	TGTGCCAGCAGCTTAGTCTCGCCGGGGGTTGGCGGGGAGCTGTTTTTT
TRBV27	NA	TRBJ2-1	TRBD1	CASSPTGTGSYNEQFF	TGTGCCAGCAGCCCAACCGGGACAGGGTCCTACAATGAGCAGTTCTTC
TRBV7-2	NA	TRBJ1-2	NA	CASSSGVSYGYTF	TGTGCCAGCAGTTCCGGGGTCTCCTATGGCTACACCTTC
TRBV11-2	once	TRBJ1-3	TRBD1	CASSQRQGRDSRGNTIYF	TGTGCCAGCAGCCAACGACAGGGGCGAGATTCGAGGGGAAACACCATATATTTT
TRBV6-5	NA	TRBJ1-2	TRBD1	CASSKGQGRYGYTF	TGTGCCAGCAGTAAGGGACAGGGCCGCTATGGCTACACCTTC
TRBV28	NA	TRBJ1-1	TRBD1	CASIRGGADTEAFF	TGTGCCAGCATCAGAGGGGGCGCGGACACTGAAGCTTTCTTT
TRBV20-1	NA	TRBJ2-3	NA	CSAKRSDTQYF	TGCAGTGCTAAGAGGTCAGATACGCAGTATTTT
TRBV18	NA	TRBJ2-7	TRBD2	CASSPLTSGAYEQYF	TGTGCCAGCTCACCTCTCACTAGCGGAGCCTACGAGCAGTACTTC
TRBV3-1/TRBV3-2	NA	TRBJ2-5	NA	CASSQPTGSQYF	TGTGCCAGCAGCCAACCAACGGGGTCCCAGTACTTC
TRBV6-5	NA	TRBJ2-7	NA	CASSRQDSYEQYF	TGTGCCAGCAGTAGACAGGACTCCTACGAGCAGTACTTC
TRBV6-5	NA	TRBJ1-1	NA	CASSYLPRVGTEAFF	TGTGCCAGCAGTTACCTCCCGAGGGTGGGCACTGAAGCTTTCTTT
TRBV5-1	NA	TRBJ2-7	NA	CASSLGRGAGDEQYF	TGCGCCAGCAGCTTGGGACGGGGGGCTGGTGACGAGCAGTACTTC
TRBV19	NA	TRBJ1-2	NA	CASYNRGAGYGYTF	TGTGCCAGCTACAACCGTGGTGCGGGCTATGGCTACACCTTC
TRBV6-5	NA	TRBJ2-7	NA	CASRTGETAYEQYF	TGTGCCAGCAGGACGGGAGAAACCGCCTACGAGCAGTACTTC
TRBV4-2	once	TRBJ1-1	NA	CASSQGGRGEGEAFF	TGTGCCAGCAGCCAAGGGGGGCGGGGGGAAGGTGAAGCTTTCTTT
TRBV3-1/TRBV3-2	NA	TRBJ1-2	NA	CASSQGYGGGYTF	TGTGCCAGCAGCCAGGGCTACGGGGGTGGCTACACCTTC
TRBV3-1/TRBV3-2	NA	TRBJ1-6	NA	CASSRRSASSYNSPLHF	TGTGCCAGCAGCCGCAGATCGGCTAGCTCCTATAATTCACCCCTCCACTTT
TRBV3-1/TRBV3-2	NA	TRBJ2-1	TRBD2	CASSQASGAYNEQFF	TGTGCCAGCAGCCAAGCTAGCGGGGCCTACAATGAGCAGTTCTTC
TRBV12-3/TRBV12-4	few	TRBJ1-5	NA	CASRLGPLQPQHF	TGTGCCAGCAGGCTAGGTCCCTTGCAGCCCCAGCATTTT
TRBV5-5	few	TRBJ2-1	TRBD2	CASSPSGLAGREQFF	TGTGCCAGCAGCCCCTCGGGACTAGCGGGGCGTGAGCAGTTCTTC
TRBV5-4	few	TRBJ1-5	NA	CASSQRGGNQPQHF	TGTGCCAGCAGCCAGCGGGGGGGCAATCAGCCCCAGCATTTT
TRBV20-1	NA	TRBJ2-1	NA	CSASRLGLEINEQFF	TGCAGTGCTAGTAGGCTGGGCCTGGAAATCAATGAGCAGTTCTTC
TRBV11-1	NA	TRBJ2-2	NA	CASSLAKEGGDTGELFF	TGTGCCAGCAGCTTAGCGAAGGAGGGCGGGGACACCGGGGAGCTGTTTTTT
TRBV25-1	NA	TRBJ2-2	NA	CASSKNWAGAYTGELFF	TGTGCCAGCTCCAAGAATTGGGCAGGGGCGTACACCGGGGAGCTGTTTTTT
TRBV7-9	NA	TRBJ1-4	TRBD1	CASSLDRESEKLFF	TGTGCCAGCAGCCTAGACAGGGAGAGTGAAAAACTGTTTTTT
TRBV7-8	NA	TRBJ2-7	TRBD1	CASSPTGTGRYEQYF	TGTGCCAGCAGCCCTACCGGGACAGGGCGCTACGAGCAGTACTTC
TRBV5-6	NA	TRBJ1-5	NA	CASSLQGPWNQPQHF	TGTGCCAGCAGCCTTCAGGGTCCTTGGAATCAGCCCCAGCATTTT
TRBV4-1	NA	TRBJ2-1	NA	CASSQLDRRDLDNEQFF	TGCGCCAGCAGCCAATTAGACCGCCGGGACTTGGACAATGAGCAGTTCTTC
TRBV7-9	NA	TRBJ2-7	NA	CASSLAGGYEQYF	TGTGCCAGCAGTCTAGCTGGGGGGTACGAGCAGTACTTC
TRBV7-8	NA	TRBJ1-5	TRBD1	CASSFGTGIGDWSNQPQHF	TGTGCCAGCAGCTTTGGGACAGGGATTGGGGATTGGAGCAATCAGCCCCAGCATTTT